The 13 T cell receptor beta chains below were found in one sample sequenced in a study of tumor-infiltrating lymphocytes in primary liver carcinoma. The input was around 530 ng total RNA; TCR beta cDNA was made from it with a constant-region primer. Generation of the TCR beta libraries relied on three nested multiplex PCR rounds using slightly modified ARM-PCR. TRBV1-TRBV30 forward primers paired with a C-beta reverse primer drove the first two PCR rounds, roughly 10 cycles each. TCRdb ran MiXCR on the multiplex PCR reads and lists one entry per CDR3 protein. The sample lists 100,000 or so distinct CDR3 sequences, 55% to 75% occurring once. Both RNA and DNA were isolated together from 20-30 mg of bulk tissue that had not been sorted. Material: liver tumor tissue from sampling region 5. Subset reported: tumor region T5, tumor centre. These receptors originate from a woman between 55 and 75 years old with primary liver carcinoma and hepatitis B virus infection.

Notes on this clonotype: A junction end diverges from the germline sequence, so it may reflect a read error. CDR3 coding DNA: TGTGCCAGCAGCTCTCGGACAGGGGATAGCAATCAGCCCCATCATTTT. Translation: CASSSRTGDSNQPHHF. This rearrangement joins TRBV4-1 to TRBJ1-5; 9 bases fit TRBD1. Germline lookup yields CDR1 MGHRA and CDR2 YSYEKL. CDR3 length: 16 residues.

This clonotype was picked up one time. Sequence at one end of the junction differs from germline and may be a read error. V and J are TRBV5-5 and TRBJ2-7; the D is unclear. CDR1 is SGHKS and CDR2 is YYEKEE in the germline V gene (reference sequence). This CDR3 region has 14 residues. CDR3 amino acids: CASSLRDDSYEHYF. The CDR3 region has the DNA TGTGCCAGCAGCTTGAGAGACGACTCCTACGAGCACTACTTC. The entire variable domain, with the rest obtained from reference TRBV5-5 and TRBJ2-7, is as follows: DAGVTQSPTHLIKTRGQQVTLRCSPISGHKSVSWYQQVLGQGPQFIFQYYEKEERGRGNFPDRFSARQFPNYSSELNVNALLLGDSALYLCASSLRDDSYEHYFGPGTRLTVT.

This clonotype occurred many times. The chain joins TRBV7-9 to TRBJ2-7, with D uncertain. The germline V gene encodes CDR1 SEHNR and CDR2 FQNEAQ (reference sequence). The CDR3 loop spans 13 amino acids. Trimming took off 1 base at V and 6 bases at J, with 10 bases between the two ends. CDR3 nucleotide sequence: TGTGCCAGCAGCTTAGTTTGGCAGTCCGAGCAGTACTTC. Translation gives CASSLVWQSEQYF.

Points on this clonotype: This CDR3 is missing its conserved last phenylalanine or tryptophan, likely due to a read error. The CDR3 spells CASSIDPTGLNEAFY. The CDR3 nucleotides are TGTGCCAGCAGCATAGACCCGACAGGGCTAAATGAAGCTTTCTAT. J is TRBJ1-1 and V is TRBV11-2, with 7 bases identical to TRBD1. The germline V gene encodes CDR1 SGHAT and CDR2 FQNNGV. The CDR3 has 15 amino acids.

This clonotype was recorded many times. The V call is TRBV7-8, the J call TRBJ2-1, with a tentative D call TRBD2 (6 bases). V gave up 5 bases and J gave up 8 bases, with 19 bases separating them. The CDR3 contains 15 residues. Germline CDR1 SGHVS, CDR2 FQNEAQ. The CDR3 nucleotides read TGTGCCAGCAGCACCGGCCCTAGCGCGGTCTATGAGCAGTTCTTC. It is translated as CASSTGPSAVYEQFF.

About this clonotype: The CDR3 end shows no conserved phenylalanine or tryptophan, and so a read error is likely. The J gene is TRBJ1-5, the V gene TRBV5-1; D gene unclear. The germline V gene has CDR1 SGHRS and CDR2 YFSETQ. V dropped 4 bases and J dropped 7 bases, with 18 bases sitting between them. CDR3 length: 15 residues. DNA of the CDR3: TGCGCCAGCAGCCCTGGTTTGGTCGATGGGCAGCCCCAGCATTCT. Translating it yields CASSPGLVDGQPQHS.

This clonotype occurred many times. The chain carries TRBV12-3 or TRBV12-4 and TRBJ2-5; no firm D call. The CDR3 loop spans 19 amino acids. V shed 2 bases and J shed 3 bases, with 25 bases lying between them. DNA for the CDR3: TGTGCCAGCAGTTTAATGGATTGGCTCCCCCCCCACCCTGAAGAGACCCAGTACTTC. Residues: CASSLMDWLPPHPEETQYF.

In its sample, this clonotype was seen once. This is likely a read error, given that the CDR3 carries no conserved phenylalanine or tryptophan at its end. The DNA is left out, because the CDR3 cannot be placed on it with certainty; the CDR3 is given as TCRdb lists it. CDR3 region: CASKEQVNQPQHS. V and J are TRBV6-1 and TRBJ1-5. The CDR3 is 13 residues long, ends included. In germline, CDR1 is MNHNS, CDR2 SASEGT.

Worth noting for this clonotype: A junction end diverges from the germline sequence, so it may reflect a read error. V usage is TRBV7-9 and J usage is TRBJ1-2; possible D gene TRBD1, 5 bases. Germline loops: CDR1 SEHNR, CDR2 FQNEAQ (reference sequence). The CDR3 covers 13 residues. The CDR3: CASSLEAGRGYIF. CDR3 DNA sequence: TGTGCCAGCAGCTTAGAAGCGGGTCGGGGCTACATCTTC.

With respect to this clonotype: The junction shows a germline mismatch at one end, possibly a read error. The CDR3 is CASSLIGQAITDMQYF. The CDR3 nucleotides read TGTGCCAGCAGCTTAATCGGACAGGCGATCACAGATATGCAGTATTTT. The chain combines TRBV11-2 with TRBJ2-3, with 7 bases aligning to TRBD1. This CDR3 region has 16 residues. Per the germline V gene, CDR1 is SGHAT and CDR2 is FQNNGV.

The chain is built from TRBV28 and TRBJ2-4; 8 nucleotides line up with TRBD1. Looked up from germline, CDR1 is MDHEN and CDR2 is SYDVKM. CDR3 size: 15 residues. The ends lost 5 bases at V and 11 bases at J; junction bases unmatched: 14. As DNA, the CDR3 is TGTGCCAGCAGTAACCCCGGGACAGGAGTCGACTTTCAGTACTTC. Translated, it gives CASSNPGTGVDFQYF. The variable domain in full, completed from reference TRBV28 and TRBJ2-4, reads DVKVTQSSRYLVKRTGEKVFLECVQDMDHENMFWYRQDPGLGLRLIYFSYDVKMKEKGDIPEGYSVSREKKERFSLILESASTNQTSMYLCASSNPGTGVDFQYFGAGTRLSVL.

To note about this clonotype: The CDR3 end shows no conserved phenylalanine or tryptophan, and so a read error is likely. The DNA is left out, because the CDR3 cannot be placed on it with certainty; the CDR3 is given as TCRdb lists it. The V call is TRBV19, the J call TRBJ1-5. Per the germline V gene, CDR1 is LNHDA and CDR2 is SQIVND (reference sequence). The CDR3 comprises 14 residues, both ends counted. The CDR3: CASSIGDYRITRHI.

At least ten counts were recorded for this clonotype. The rearrangement uses TRBV6-5 and TRBJ1-1, with D perhaps matching TRBD1 (6 bases). The ends were cut back, 2 bases at V and 0 bases at J, with 10 bases in the middle. CDR3 size: 15 residues. Germline CDR1 reads MNHEY; CDR2 reads SVGAGI. The CDR3 here is CASSYGGALNTEAFF. For the CDR3, the DNA is TGTGCCAGCAGTTACGGGGGGGCGCTGAACACTGAAGCTTTCTTT.